This TCR beta chain derives from a study of cytomegalovirus exposure and HLA in healthy donors (dated by TCRdb to about 2017). About the study as a whole: An earlier analysis of approximately 640 of the donors reported approximately 290 Gb of sequence data and around 120 million unique TCR beta sequences from approximately 180 million T cells. An early release covering some 640 HLA-typed donors comprised about 300 gigabases of sequencing data and tens of millions of unique TCR sequences. Of the 300 to 500 genotyped donors, 81% were placed in the genetic ancestry cluster associated with self-reported Caucasian donors. The study aimed to test whether signatures of past pathogen exposure could be identified by cataloging public T cell receptors. Using immunosequencing, the study profiled T cell repertoires from approximately 700 subjects and related those repertoires to cytomegalovirus serostatus. In addition to the first cohort of hundreds of subjects, a separate validation cohort of approximately 130 different subjects was used. To predict cytomegalovirus infection status, the study brought together high-throughput TCR immunosequencing, statistical association of individual TCRs with disease status, and machine learning. A later analysis re-analyzed previously published TCR beta repertoires from about 730 donors and added high-resolution HLA genotyping to study TCR occurrence patterns. Rather than using new phenotypic data, the later analysis identified candidate immune exposures from TCR beta sequences and from how often those sequences occurred across donors. An earlier analysis of about 600 of the donors used high-throughput TCR beta sequencing to judge whether each TCR beta V gene segment behaved as functional or pseudogenic. Donor age, sex, ethnicity and CMV serostatus were compiled together with the repertoire data. A later genetic analysis used genome-wide SNP genotypes for 398 of the 666 donors, treating that subset as a discovery cohort. Every repertoire in the discovery cohort had been generated on one and the same sequencing platform. HLA typing covered class I and class II loci at four-digit resolution. The number of typed donors differed by locus: about 620-630 for A, B, C, DRB1 and DQB1; some 540 for DQA1; around 580 for DPA1; and about 470 for DPB1. Roughly five DR-DQ haplotypes were handled as single units for association and clustering, since linkage in the cohort was strong. Among some 400 genotyped donors of the cohort, an average of approximately 230,000 unique TCR beta nucleotide sequences were sequenced per donor, roughly 18% of them non-productive. Overall study results and their limits: In an earlier analysis of about 600 of the donors, most TCR beta V segments appeared in productive rearrangements about 90% or about 30% of the time, broadly matching IMGT annotations. Correlated functional status among segregating V segments might be attributable to linkage disequilibrium, but an unknown experimental factor could not be ruled out. The presence/absence analyses assumed that sequencing depth was roughly uniform across donors, and that assumption may not be true. Cytomegalovirus status was reported to be diagnosed by the classifier with high specificity and sensitivity in both the original and validation cohorts. According to a later genetic analysis, donors in an Asian-associated ancestry cluster had fewer N-insertions in productive TCRs than the roughly 670-donor mean. The 87-base-pair reads could not distinguish some IMGT-functional V segments, including TRBV6-2 and TRBV6-3, so those segments were excluded. The authors suggested that the approach could potentially be generalized to other disease states and immunological phenotypes. A later analysis found that HLA-associated TCR beta chains were more clonally expanded and had lower generation probabilities than equally common non-associated chains. In a later genetic analysis, a missense DCLRE1C variant was associated with V-gene and J-gene trimming of TCR beta chains, and the association was replicated in an independent cohort. A further reported finding was that TCR beta sequences accurately predicted the HLA-A and HLA-B alleles for most subjects in the first cohort. According to a later analysis, parvovirus B19, influenza, CMV and Epstein-Barr virus appeared linked to several top co-occurrence clusters. A few of the identified cytomegalovirus-associated TCR beta chains were confirmed in vitro to be specific for cytomegalovirus antigens. Specific HLA alleles were associated with 16,951 TCR beta sequences at a false discovery rate of 0.05 in a later analysis. Most TCR sequences were observed very rarely across donors, whereas some public TCRs were present in many individuals. In the study, 150 to 200 TCR beta chains were listed as associated with cytomegalovirus. In a later analysis, most CMV-associated TCR beta chains were found to appear HLA-restricted, with HLA associations seemingly driven largely by CMV exposure. HLA typing was unavailable for some donors at each locus, so association tests used only the typed subset. The earlier analysis of 587 of the donors excluded fewer than 20 rarely observed V segments, including chromosome 9 orphons, because counts were too low. When HLA alleles, especially DR and DQ, strongly co-occurred, TCR associations were difficult to assign to individual alleles. For the cohort, immune exposure information was limited to CMV serostatus. The sequencing pipeline was judged likely to have produced a cluster of highly shared sequence variants as a technical artifact. In a later analysis, TCR association rates were found to vary across HLA loci, with the most associated TCRs seen for DRB1 alleles and the fewest for HLA-C alleles. This cohort had only TCR beta chains sequenced, and the lack of alpha or paired-chain data limited which features could be detected.

The cohort comprised some 700 healthy bone marrow donors. All cohort members were sampled while nominally healthy, although unrecorded immune exposures were likely present. The donor was CMV seropositive and belonged to the group of 250 to 300 seropositive cohort members. A peripheral blood sample was collected from each donor, and TCR beta sequencing was performed on peripheral blood mononuclear cells. The Qiagen DNeasy Blood Extraction Kit was used to extract genomic DNA from the blood cell samples. This clone has only a few counts. The specificity of this receptor is unknown. Per-nucleotide qualities are absent, and no much larger clonotype sits a single base away. The CDR3 spans 16 residues, from the cysteine through the phenylalanine. CDR3 DNA only is kept here, 48 bases in frame from base 1. V loses 0 bases at its end and J loses 2 bases; junction bases beyond the gene matches: 5. CDR1 SGHRS and CDR2 YFSETQ were looked up in the germline V gene.

Libraries came from the immunoSEQ multiplex PCR assay. A mixture of 60 forward primers for TCR Vbeta segments and 13 reverse primers for TCR Jbeta segments was used in the multiplex PCR. Amplification of the CDR3 region of rearranged TCR beta genes was performed with a multiplex PCR assay on genomic DNA. On the Illumina HiSeq System, the amplified TCR beta libraries were sequenced as 87-base-pair reads. On the study's bioinformatics: A later analysis counted about 76 million unique TCR beta chains across the 640 or so repertoires, and roughly 11 million of these chains were shared by at least two donors. Raw reads were error-corrected and collapsed into unique sequences by a nearest-neighbor algorithm in which closely related sequences were merged to remove PCR and sequencing errors. V, D and J gene segments were assigned by aligning CDR3 sequences to IMGT reference sequences. For a sequence to be retained, a match of at least six nucleotides was required to both a V gene segment and a J gene segment. A rearrangement counted as productive if the CDR3 had no stop codons and remained in frame with V and J, and every other rearrangement counted as non-productive. Following IMGT convention, CDR3 was defined as the stretch from the second conserved V-encoded cysteine up to the conserved J-encoded phenylalanine. The earlier analysis of roughly 590 of the donors excluded any sequence lacking an unambiguous match to a single V gene segment. An earlier analysis of some 500 of the donors classified V segments as functional when productive rearrangements were above 56.7% and as segregating when the standard deviation between donors was above 5%. A statistical classification framework was built to diagnose cytomegalovirus status from the catalog of TCR beta chain sequences. A later analysis assigned V and J genes by comparing TCR nucleotide sequences with IMGT/GENE-DB human TR gene sequences. The TCRdist pipeline was used in a later analysis to assign CDR3 sequences and most-parsimonious VDJ recombination scenarios. In a later analysis, each TCR beta chain was defined by its CDR3 amino acid sequence together with its V-gene family, and reads without a unique V-gene family were excluded. In a later analysis, fewer than 600 highly shared, low-generation-probability nucleotide sequences were removed to address suspected cross-contamination and a sequencing artifact. In a later analysis, a clonal expansion index for each public chain was calculated from normalized within-repertoire ranks of inferred template counts. A later analysis computed generation probabilities with a VDJ recombination model fitted to out-of-frame rearrangements, and checked the results against IGoR. Hypergeometric tests were used in a later analysis to score TCR-TCR, TCR-HLA and TCR-CMV co-occurrence, with a repertoire-size bias correction applied to the TCR pairs. A later analysis estimated false discovery rates by permuting HLA or CMV assignments 20 times. In a later analysis, co-occurring TCRs were grouped using DBSCAN, and TCRdist sequence similarity was added for clustering within HLA-allele-positive subsets. Co-occurrence clustering excluded repertoires with fewer than 30,000 or more than 120,000 public chains, plus five with anomalous nucleotide sharing. TCRdb took over this immuneACCESS table, retaining in-frame rearrangements with V and J assigned. Such tables are incomplete; in checked studies, under half of the missing clones stem from an unresolved V gene, and the remainder is unexplained. That table is the source of V, J and clone size, and D and trimming were worked out from the DNA. A total of more than 100,000 clones appear in this sample, approximately 9% of them only once. Of the sample, 5.5% to 8% falls within the top ten clones.

Material: PBMCs. The receptor's source is a woman between 35 and 50 years old in good health and CMV-seropositive. The chain links TRBV5-1 with TRBJ1-3; 7 middle bases align to TRBD1. The CDR3 reads as follows: CASSLGGRGTGNTIYF. The base sequence is TGCGCCAGCAGCTTGGGAGGCAGGGGGACTGGAAACACCATATATTTT.